The table lists the clone carrying this TCR beta chain with many counts. This record comes from a study of spatial heterogeneity in lung cancer. Every TCR cDNA molecule carried a tag that served as a unique molecular identifier. One entry per CDR3 protein results from TCRdb running MiXCR on the 5' RACE reads. The sample has around 7,000 distinct CDR3 sequences, over 6.5% seen once. This CDR3 is 14 amino acids long. Losses at the gene ends were 4 bases for V and 5 bases for J; bases not matched to a gene: 4. CDR1 DFQATT and CDR2 SNEGSKA come from the germline V gene (reference sequence). Stated time point: sample taken at primary tumor resection. There were 65 or so donors, all of them untreated patients with early-stage non-small cell lung cancer.

This clonotype originated in a male donor with early-stage non-small cell lung cancer. This specimen consisted of PBMCs, obtained at surgery. V usage is TRBV20-1 and J usage is TRBJ2-2, with 10 bases matching TRBD2. The CDR3 region is CSATFSGRTGELFF. The CDR3 bases are TGCAGTGCTACCTTTAGCGGGAGGACCGGGGAGCTGTTTTTT.